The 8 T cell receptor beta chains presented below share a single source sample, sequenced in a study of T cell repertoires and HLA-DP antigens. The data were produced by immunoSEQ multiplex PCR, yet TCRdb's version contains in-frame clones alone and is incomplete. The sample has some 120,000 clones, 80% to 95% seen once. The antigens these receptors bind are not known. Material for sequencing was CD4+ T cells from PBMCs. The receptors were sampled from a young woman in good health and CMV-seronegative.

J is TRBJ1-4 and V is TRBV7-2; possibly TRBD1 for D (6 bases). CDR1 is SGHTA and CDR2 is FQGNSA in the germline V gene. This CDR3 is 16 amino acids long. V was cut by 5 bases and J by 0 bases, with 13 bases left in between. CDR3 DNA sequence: TGTGCCAGCAGCACCGACAGGACAGCAACTAATGAAAAACTGTTTTTT. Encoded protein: CASSTDRTATNEKLFF.

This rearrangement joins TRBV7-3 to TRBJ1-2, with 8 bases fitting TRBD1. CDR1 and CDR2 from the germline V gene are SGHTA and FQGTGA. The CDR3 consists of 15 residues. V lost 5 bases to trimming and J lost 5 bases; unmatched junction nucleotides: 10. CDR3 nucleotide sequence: TGTGCCAGCAGCAAAGCGGGGACAGGAGTTTATGGCTACACCTTC. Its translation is CASSKAGTGVYGYTF. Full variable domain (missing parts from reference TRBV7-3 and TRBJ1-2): GAGVSQTPSNKVTEKGKYVELRCDPISGHTALYWYRQSLGQGPEFLIYFQGTGAADDSGLPNDRFFAVRPEGSVSTLKIQRTERGDSAVYLCASSKAGTGVYGYTFGSGTRLTVV.

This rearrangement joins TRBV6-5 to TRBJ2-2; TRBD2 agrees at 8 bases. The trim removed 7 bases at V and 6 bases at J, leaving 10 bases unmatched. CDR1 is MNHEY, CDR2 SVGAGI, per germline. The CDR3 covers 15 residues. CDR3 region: CASNSGTRGSGELFF. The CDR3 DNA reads TGTGCCAGCAACTCCGGGACTAGAGGTTCCGGGGAGCTGTTTTTT.

CDR3 nucleotide sequence: TGTGCCAGCAGTTTAGGGGACATAGGGGGCCCCTACGAGCAGTACTTC. Protein sequence: CASSLGDIGGPYEQYF. The rearrangement links TRBV28 to TRBJ2-7; 7 positions match TRBD1. Germline CDR1 reads MDHEN; CDR2 reads SYDVKM. The V and J ends lost 2 bases and 2 bases, in that order; junction bases with no gene match: 9. The CDR3 is 16 amino acids.

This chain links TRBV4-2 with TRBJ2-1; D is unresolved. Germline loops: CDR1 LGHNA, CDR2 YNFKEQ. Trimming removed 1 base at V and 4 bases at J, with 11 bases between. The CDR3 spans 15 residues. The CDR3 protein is CASSQVSDWYNEQFF. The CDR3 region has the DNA TGTGCCAGCAGCCAAGTTTCCGACTGGTACAATGAGCAGTTCTTC.

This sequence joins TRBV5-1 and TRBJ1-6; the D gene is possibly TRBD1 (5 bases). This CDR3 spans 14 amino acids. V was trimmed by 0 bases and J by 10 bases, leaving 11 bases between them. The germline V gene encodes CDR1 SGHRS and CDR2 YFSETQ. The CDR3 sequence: CASSLAGYGSPLHF. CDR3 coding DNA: TGCGCCAGCAGCTTGGCAGGGTATGGATCACCCCTCCACTTT.

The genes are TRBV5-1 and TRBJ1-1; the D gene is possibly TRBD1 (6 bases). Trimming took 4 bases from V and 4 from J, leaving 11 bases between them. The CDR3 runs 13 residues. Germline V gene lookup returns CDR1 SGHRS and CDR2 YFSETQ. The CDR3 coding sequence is TGCGCCAGCAGCAACCAAGGGGGCACTGAAGCTTTCTTT. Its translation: CASSNQGGTEAFF.

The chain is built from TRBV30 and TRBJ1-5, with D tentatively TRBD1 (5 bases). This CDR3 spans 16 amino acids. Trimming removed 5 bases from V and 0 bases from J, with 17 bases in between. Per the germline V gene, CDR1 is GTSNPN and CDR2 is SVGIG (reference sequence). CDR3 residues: CAWVGVGLNSNQPQHF. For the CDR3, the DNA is TGTGCCTGGGTGGGTGTGGGACTCAATAGCAATCAGCCCCAGCATTTT.